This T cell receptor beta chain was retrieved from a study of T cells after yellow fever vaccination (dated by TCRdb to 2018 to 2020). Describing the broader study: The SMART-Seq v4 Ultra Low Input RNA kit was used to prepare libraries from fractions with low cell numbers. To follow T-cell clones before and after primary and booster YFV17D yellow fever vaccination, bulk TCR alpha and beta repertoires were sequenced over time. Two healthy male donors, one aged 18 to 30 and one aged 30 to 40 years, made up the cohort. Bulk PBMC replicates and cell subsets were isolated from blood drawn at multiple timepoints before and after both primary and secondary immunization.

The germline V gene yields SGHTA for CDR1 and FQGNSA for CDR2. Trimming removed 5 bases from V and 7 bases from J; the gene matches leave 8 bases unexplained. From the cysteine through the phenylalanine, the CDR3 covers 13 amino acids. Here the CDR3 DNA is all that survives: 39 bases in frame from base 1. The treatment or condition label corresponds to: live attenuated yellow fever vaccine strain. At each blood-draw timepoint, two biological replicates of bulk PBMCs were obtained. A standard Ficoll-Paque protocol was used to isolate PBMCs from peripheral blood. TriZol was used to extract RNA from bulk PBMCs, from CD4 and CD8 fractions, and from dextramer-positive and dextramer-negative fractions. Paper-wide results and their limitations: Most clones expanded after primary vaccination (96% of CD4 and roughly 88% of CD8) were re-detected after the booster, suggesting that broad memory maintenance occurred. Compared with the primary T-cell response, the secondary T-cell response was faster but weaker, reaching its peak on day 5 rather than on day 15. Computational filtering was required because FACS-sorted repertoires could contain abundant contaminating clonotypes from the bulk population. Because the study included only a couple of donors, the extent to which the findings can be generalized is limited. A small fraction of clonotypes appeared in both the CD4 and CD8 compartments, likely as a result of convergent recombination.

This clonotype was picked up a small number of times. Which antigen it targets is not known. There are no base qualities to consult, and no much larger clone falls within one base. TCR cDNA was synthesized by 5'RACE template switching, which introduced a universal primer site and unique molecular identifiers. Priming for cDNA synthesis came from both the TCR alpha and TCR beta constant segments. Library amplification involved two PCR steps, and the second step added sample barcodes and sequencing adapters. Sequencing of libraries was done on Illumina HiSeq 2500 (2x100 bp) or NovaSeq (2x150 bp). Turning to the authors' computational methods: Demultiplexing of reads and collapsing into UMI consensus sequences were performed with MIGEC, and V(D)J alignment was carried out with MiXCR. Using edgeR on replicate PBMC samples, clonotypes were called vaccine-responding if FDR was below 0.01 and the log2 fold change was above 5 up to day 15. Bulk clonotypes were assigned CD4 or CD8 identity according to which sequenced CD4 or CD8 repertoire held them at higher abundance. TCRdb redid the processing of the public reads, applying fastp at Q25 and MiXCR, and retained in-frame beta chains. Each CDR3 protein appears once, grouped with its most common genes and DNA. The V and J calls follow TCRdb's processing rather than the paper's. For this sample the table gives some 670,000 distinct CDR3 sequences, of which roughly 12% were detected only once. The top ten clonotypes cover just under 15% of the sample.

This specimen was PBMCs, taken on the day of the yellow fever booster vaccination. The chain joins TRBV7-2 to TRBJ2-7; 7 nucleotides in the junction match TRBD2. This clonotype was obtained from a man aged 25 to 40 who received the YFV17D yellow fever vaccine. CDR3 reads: CASSLGGSREQYF. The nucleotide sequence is TGTGCCAGCAGCCTAGGCGGGAGTCGGGAGCAGTACTTC.